This T cell receptor (beta chain) derives from a study of blood T cell repertoires in COVID-19. Across the study: T cells, B-cell-depleted T cells, or PBMCs supplied cDNA or gDNA.

Per the original data handling: It was from reference gene primer amplification that nucleated cell counts were estimated. Produced via immunoSEQ multiplex PCR; TCRdb's table is partial and in-frame only. V, J and clone size are taken as reported in that table, and D and trimming were inferred from the DNA itself. The sample has some 200,000 clones, approximately 84% seen once. The TCR was taken from a man older than 75 with acute or convalescent COVID-19. The sample was peripheral blood.

CDR3 DNA: TGCGCCAGCACCGCGGGTGTTTCGGAGCTTTCCTACAATGAGCAGTTCTTC. Translating it yields CASTAGVSELSYNEQFF. This chain joins TRBV5-1 and TRBJ2-1; TRBD2 might be the D (5 bases). This CDR3 has 17 amino acids. Germline CDR1 SGHRS, CDR2 YFSETQ. Trimming took 6 bases from V and 1 from J, leaving 20 bases between them.